Here is one TCR beta chain with its context. The data derive from a study of blood T cell repertoires in COVID-19. The wider study: COVID-19 samples from acute and convalescent phases originated in the United States, Italy and Spain.

The ends lost 7 bases at V and 4 bases at J; junction bases unmatched: 2. The CDR3 sequence is 13 residues long. Germline CDR1 and CDR2: MNHEY and SVGAGI. Here immunoSEQ multiplex PCR was the method, and the copy in TCRdb shows in-frame clones only, minus some. This table holds around 290,000 clones, around nine tenths found once. This clonotype was obtained from a middle-aged man with acute or convalescent COVID-19. The chain joins TRBV6-5 to TRBJ1-2; 11 bases match TRBD1. The material sequenced was peripheral blood. CDR3 coding DNA: TGTGCCAGCAAGGGACAGGGGGGCTATGGCTACACCTTC. Protein: CASKGQGGYGYTF.